A selection of T cell receptor beta chains follows, all from one sample in a study of blood T cells in healthy people across ages. TCRdb processed the 5' RACE reads anew with MiXCR; each CDR3 protein has one entry. The repertoire consists of some 320,000 distinct CDR3 sequences, with 27% occurring once and the leading ten covering approximately 29%. Sequencing input: blood. The receptor source for this set is a woman aged 70-85 years in good health. Both conserved end residues are part of each CDR3. The order of the fields is J gene, V gene, clone size, D gene, CDR3 protein, CDR3 DNA. The D gene is left open where the match is weak. Clone size is given for some rows only: seen once, a few or many times, or a class if the clone is expanded.

>TRBJ2-5|TRBV3-1|NA|NA
CASSLRTAAGLPETQYF
TGTGCCAGCAGCCTAAGGACGGCCGCGGGGCTTCCAGAGACCCAGTACTTC
>TRBJ2-1|TRBV12-3/TRBV12-4|few|TRBD2
CASSLGTRSNEQFF
TGTGCCAGCAGTTTAGGGACTAGGTCCAATGAGCAGTTCTTC
>TRBJ2-3|TRBV28|NA|NA
CASSLGAGTDTQYF
TGTGCCAGCAGTTTAGGGGCAGGCACAGATACGCAGTATTTT
>TRBJ1-1|TRBV20-1|NA|NA
CSAITGFAEAFF
TGCAGTGCTATTACAGGGTTTGCTGAAGCTTTCTTT
>TRBJ1-5|TRBV28|NA|NA
CASSLGRVRPQHF
TGTGCCAGCAGTTTAGGGCGTGTGCGGCCCCAGCATTTT
>TRBJ2-1|TRBV27|NA|NA
CASARGSSYNEQFF
TGTGCCAGCGCCAGGGGTAGCTCCTACAATGAGCAGTTCTTC
>TRBJ2-5|TRBV7-7|few|NA
CASSLQGTDQETQYF
TGTGCTAGCAGCTTACAAGGGACGGACCAAGAGACCCAGTACTTC
>TRBJ1-4|TRBV21-1|NA|NA
CASARDRNEKLFF
TGTGCCAGCGCCCGGGACAGAAACGAAAAACTGTTTTTT
>TRBJ1-2|TRBV28|few|NA
CASSSGAWDNYGYTF
TGTGCCAGCAGCTCCGGGGCCTGGGATAACTATGGCTACACCTTC
>TRBJ1-1|TRBV5-1|few|NA
CASRADTHPNTEAFF
TGCGCCAGCAGGGCCGATACTCATCCCAACACTGAAGCTTTCTTT
>TRBJ1-2|TRBV27|few|NA
CVSSPGGRGAYGYTF
TGTGTCAGCAGTCCGGGAGGGAGGGGGGCCTATGGCTACACCTTC
>TRBJ1-1|TRBV6-2/TRBV6-3|few|NA
CASMQGTEAFF
TGTGCCAGCATGCAGGGCACTGAAGCTTTCTTT
>TRBJ1-5|TRBV6-5|few|NA
CASRAGNQPQHF
TGTGCCAGCAGGGCAGGAAATCAGCCCCAGCATTTT
>TRBJ1-2|TRBV10-2|NA|NA
CASRDTLANYGYTF
TGCGCCAGCAGGGACACCCTAGCTAACTATGGCTACACCTTC
>TRBJ1-2|TRBV7-9|few|TRBD1
CASSFTGGLAGYTF
TGTGCCAGCAGCTTTACAGGGGGCTTGGCTGGCTACACCTTC
>TRBJ1-5|TRBV7-2|NA|NA
CASSSRGGADQPQHF
TGTGCCAGCAGCTCAAGGGGTGGGGCGGATCAGCCCCAGCATTTT
>TRBJ2-1|TRBV28|NA|TRBD2
CASLTSGRAYNEQFF
TGTGCCAGCTTGACTAGCGGGAGAGCATACAATGAGCAGTTCTTC
>TRBJ1-2|TRBV29-1|many|NA
CSVVQSNYGYTF
TGCAGCGTTGTTCAGAGTAACTATGGCTACACCTTC
>TRBJ1-2|TRBV28|few|NA
CASSLSQGLARGYTF
TGTGCCAGCAGTTTATCGCAGGGCCTCGCTCGTGGCTACACCTTC
>TRBJ2-7|TRBV7-9|many|NA
CASSPADYEQYF
TGTGCCAGCAGCCCCGCGGACTACGAGCAGTACTTC
>TRBJ2-1|TRBV5-1|NA|TRBD2
CASSPSGSYSNEQFF
TGCGCCAGCAGCCCTAGCGGGAGCTACTCCAATGAGCAGTTCTTC
>TRBJ1-5|TRBV7-9|many|NA
CASSLNNQPQHF
TGTGCCAGCAGCTTGAACAATCAGCCCCAGCATTTT
>TRBJ2-3|TRBV12-3/TRBV12-4|NA|TRBD1
CASGQALTQYF
TGTGCCAGCGGACAGGCCCTGACGCAGTATTTT
>TRBJ2-5|TRBV28|NA|NA
CASSSPKETQYF
TGTGCCAGCAGTTCCCCCAAGGAGACCCAGTACTTC
>TRBJ2-7|TRBV7-2|many|TRBD2
CASSWIAGGGSEQYF
TGTGCCAGCAGCTGGATAGCGGGAGGTGGGAGCGAGCAGTACTTC
>TRBJ2-1|TRBV2|NA|TRBD2
CASRWGSGGDEQFF
TGTGCCAGCAGGTGGGGTTCGGGGGGGGATGAGCAGTTCTTC
>TRBJ2-5|TRBV10-3|NA|TRBD2
CAISGNAAGEETQYF
TGTGCCATCAGTGGGAATGCGGCGGGAGAAGAGACCCAGTACTTC
>TRBJ2-7|TRBV7-2|few|NA
CASSFSVGEQYF
TGTGCCAGCAGCTTCAGCGTGGGCGAGCAGTACTTC